The clone carrying this T cell receptor beta chain has just a few counts. This entry belongs to a study of blood T cell repertoires in COVID-19. Study-wide context: Samples of COVID-19 (acute and convalescent) were obtained from the United States, Italy and Spain. T cells, B-cell-depleted T cells, or PBMCs provided the cDNA or gDNA that served as material.

Methods used by the authors: For nucleated cells, counts were estimated from reference gene primer amplification. Produced via immunoSEQ multiplex PCR; TCRdb's table is partial and in-frame only. Clonal size and the V and J genes are those of that table, whereas D and trimming came from the DNA. The sample has approximately 450,000 clones; around nine tenths are singletons. Between the trimmed V and J ends, which lost 6 bases and 0 bases, there was a span of 20 bases. The CDR3 contains 18 residues. In germline, CDR1 is SEHNR, CDR2 FQNEAQ (reference sequence). The chain couples TRBV7-9 to TRBJ2-2; D unclear. The receptor was derived from a woman aged 30 to 39 with acute or convalescent COVID-19. The sample was peripheral blood. Written as DNA, the CDR3 is TGTGCCAGCAGACCACTGGTCGGTTTATCTACGAACACCGGGGAGCTGTTTTTT. Translated: CASRPLVGLSTNTGELFF.